Below are 13 T cell receptor beta chains sequenced from a single sample in a study of T cells in Graves' hyperthyroidism and ophthalmopathy. Amplification of TCR beta CDR3 regions was performed using RNA transcripts as template. A first-round RT-PCR of the TCR CDR3 used the HTBI primer set. TCRdb processed the multiplex PCR reads anew with MiXCR; each CDR3 protein has one entry. In the table there are around 620,000 distinct CDR3 sequences, 15% to 20% of which are singletons. The sample taken for sequencing was blood. Receptor source: a woman younger than 45 with Graves' hyperthyroidism.

This clonotype has more than one count but fewer than ten. This chain joins TRBV3-1 and TRBJ2-5; no clear D. The CDR3 has 15 amino acids. The V gene lost 0 bases and the J gene lost 0 bases, with 8 bases spanning the gap. Germline-derived CDR1 and CDR2 are LGHDT and YNNKEL (reference sequence). The DNA for the CDR3 is TGTGCCAGCAGCCAAGATCGGTCCTACCAAGAGACCCAGTACTTC. Translation gives CASSQDRSYQETQYF.

The chain couples TRBV4-1 to TRBJ2-7; TRBD1 matches at 9 bases. There are 15 residues in the CDR3. After removal of 4 bases from V and 3 bases from J, the junction contained 7 bases not matched to a gene. Germline CDR1 is MGHRA and CDR2 is YSYEKL. The CDR3 DNA reads TGCGCCAGCAGCCTATTACTGACAGGGGGCTACGAGCAGTACTTC. This sequence encodes CASSLLLTGGYEQYF.

This clonotype was picked up many times. The chain links TRBV4-1 to TRBJ2-7; 12 nucleotides line up with TRBD2. V was clipped by 1 base and J by 4 bases; unmatched bases: 8. Germline V CDR1 and CDR2: MGHRA, YSYEKL. The CDR3 loop spans 17 amino acids. CDR3 loop: CASSQVSGLAGQYEQYF. The DNA for the CDR3 is TGCGCCAGCAGCCAAGTTTCAGGACTAGCGGGACAGTACGAGCAGTACTTC.

This clonotype was observed at least ten times. The chain links TRBV3-1 to TRBJ1-1; no clear D. This CDR3 is built from 16 residues. From germline, CDR1 is LGHDT and CDR2 YNNKEL (reference sequence). V was cut by 1 base and J by 5 bases, with 17 bases left in between. DNA of the CDR3: TGTGCCAGCAGCCAAGTCTTTCGGGTGTCGGGGACTGAAGCTTTCTTT. It is translated as CASSQVFRVSGTEAFF.

This clonotype was counted ten times or more. J is TRBJ2-5 and V is TRBV28, with TRBD1 matching 9 bases. This CDR3 has 17 amino acids. V lost 4 bases and J lost 4; bases outside the gene matches: 13. Germline assignment: CDR1 MDHEN and CDR2 SYDVKM. The CDR3 DNA reads as TGTGCCAGCAGTTCGCCGGGACAGGGAGGATCGCGAGAGACCCAGTACTTC. Amino acid sequence: CASSSPGQGGSRETQYF. Full variable domain (remainder filled in from reference TRBV28 and TRBJ2-5): DVKVTQSSRYLVKRTGEKVFLECVQDMDHENMFWYRQDPGLGLRLIYFSYDVKMKEKGDIPEGYSVSREKKERFSLILESASTNQTSMYLCASSSPGQGGSRETQYFGPGTRLLVL.

This clonotype was picked up many times. V is TRBV2 and J is TRBJ1-2, with D unresolved. The CDR3 consists of 12 residues. V lost 5 bases to trimming and J lost 4 bases, with 8 bases between them. Germline V gene lookup returns CDR1 SNHLY and CDR2 FYNNEI. CDR3 loop: CASSTNSYGYTF. The CDR3 DNA follows: TGTGCCAGCAGTACTAACAGCTATGGCTACACCTTC.

The CDR3 sequence: CASSVVPSGRSTDTQYF. In DNA, the CDR3 is TGTGCCAGCAGCGTAGTTCCTAGCGGGAGATCAACAGATACGCAGTATTTT. V is TRBV9 and J is TRBJ2-3, with 10 positions matching TRBD2. CDR1 and CDR2 (germline): SGDLS, YYNGEE. V shed 0 bases, J shed 3 bases, and the junction held 7 bases outside the gene matches. This CDR3 is 17 amino acids long.

There are many counts of this clonotype. The V call is TRBV6-1, the J call TRBJ2-7; 12 bases match TRBD2. V shed 6 bases and J 5 bases; nucleotides not matched to a gene: 5. From germline, CDR1 is MNHNS and CDR2 SASEGT. This CDR3 comprises 14 residues. The CDR3 sequence is CASSRRTSGDEQYF. CDR3 bases: TGTGCCAGCAGCCGCAGGACTAGCGGGGACGAGCAGTACTTC.

The table lists this clonotype with a few counts. V gene TRBV28 combines with J gene TRBJ1-5, with D possibly TRBD1 on 6 matching bases. Germline V gene lookup returns CDR1 MDHEN and CDR2 SYDVKM. Trimming cost V 4 bases and J 0 bases, with 10 bases left between them. The CDR3 is 15 amino acids. CDR3 DNA sequence: TGTGCCAGCAGTTCCCAGGGGAGTAGCAATCAGCCCCAGCATTTT. Amino acids: CASSSQGSSNQPQHF.

The chain is built from TRBV7-9 and TRBJ2-1, with TRBD2 matching 16 bases. CDR1 SEHNR and CDR2 FQNEAQ come from the germline V gene (reference sequence). This CDR3 has 16 residues. V shed 5 bases, J shed 7 bases, and the junction held 5 bases outside the gene matches. This chain's CDR3 is CASSPGLAGGTNEQFF. The CDR3 coding sequence is TGTGCCAGCAGCCCGGGACTAGCGGGAGGGACGAATGAGCAGTTCTTC. Based on the CDR3 plus reference TRBV7-9 and TRBJ2-1, the full variable domain is DTGVSQNPRHKITKRGQNVTFRCDPISEHNRLYWYRQTLGQGPEFLTYFQNEAQLEKSRLLSDRFSAERPKGSFSTLEIQRTEQGDSAMYLCASSPGLAGGTNEQFFGPGTRLTVL.

This clonotype was picked up many times. The genes are TRBV28 and TRBJ2-3; 11 bases match TRBD2. The CDR3 is 19 amino acids. The germline CDR1 and CDR2 sequences are MDHEN and SYDVKM. The J segment lost 0 bases and the V segment lost 1 base, leaving 9 bases of the junction unmatched. The CDR3 loop is CASSLSGTSGLTSTDTQYF. For the CDR3, the DNA is TGTGCCAGCAGTTTATCCGGGACTAGCGGCTTGACTAGCACAGATACGCAGTATTTT. The entire variable domain, with the rest obtained from reference TRBV28 and TRBJ2-3, is as follows: DVKVTQSSRYLVKRTGEKVFLECVQDMDHENMFWYRQDPGLGLRLIYFSYDVKMKEKGDIPEGYSVSREKKERFSLILESASTNQTSMYLCASSLSGTSGLTSTDTQYFGPGTRLTVL.

This chain uses TRBV7-2 with TRBJ2-6; 7 bases agree with TRBD2. From germline, CDR1 is SGHTA and CDR2 FQGNSA. The V gene end was trimmed by 5 bases and the J gene end by 2 bases; junction bases not matched to a gene: 3. There are 15 residues in the CDR3. Here the CDR3 DNA reads TGTGCCAGCAGCCAGAGCGGGACTGGGGCCAACGTCCTGACTTTC. Amino acids: CASSQSGTGANVLTF.

This clonotype was seen only a few times. The chain recombines TRBV29-1 with TRBJ1-1, with D perhaps TRBD1 (6 bases). The CDR3 consists of 18 residues. Looked up from germline, CDR1 is SQVTM and CDR2 is ANQGSEA. V was trimmed by 0 bases and J by 4 bases, leaving 24 bases between them. The CDR3 loop is CSVEESKQGEGWGTEAFF. The CDR3 nucleotides read TGCAGCGTTGAAGAGAGTAAACAGGGAGAGGGTTGGGGCACTGAAGCTTTCTTT.